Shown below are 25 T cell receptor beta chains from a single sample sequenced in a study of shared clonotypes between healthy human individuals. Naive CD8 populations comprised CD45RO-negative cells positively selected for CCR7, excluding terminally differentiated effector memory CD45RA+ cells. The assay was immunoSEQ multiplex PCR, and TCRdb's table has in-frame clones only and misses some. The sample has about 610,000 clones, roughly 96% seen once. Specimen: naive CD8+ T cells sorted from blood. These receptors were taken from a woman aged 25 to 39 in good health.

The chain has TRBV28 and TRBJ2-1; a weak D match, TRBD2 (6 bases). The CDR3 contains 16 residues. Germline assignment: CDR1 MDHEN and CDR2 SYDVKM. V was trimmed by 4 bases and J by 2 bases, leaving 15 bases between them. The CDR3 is CASSSSREQTYNEQFF. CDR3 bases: TGTGCCAGCAGTTCCTCTCGGGAGCAAACCTACAATGAGCAGTTCTTC.

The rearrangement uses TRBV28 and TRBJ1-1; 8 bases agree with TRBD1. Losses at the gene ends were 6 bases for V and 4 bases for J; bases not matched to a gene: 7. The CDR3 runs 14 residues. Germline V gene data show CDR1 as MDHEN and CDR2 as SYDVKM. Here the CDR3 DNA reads TGTGCCAGCAGACTTACAGGGGGAGGCACTGAAGCTTTCTTT. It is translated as CASRLTGGGTEAFF.

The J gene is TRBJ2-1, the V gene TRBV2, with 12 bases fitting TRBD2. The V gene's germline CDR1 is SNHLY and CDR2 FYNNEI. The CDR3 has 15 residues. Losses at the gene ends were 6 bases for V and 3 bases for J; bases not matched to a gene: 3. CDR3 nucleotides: TGTGCCAGCAGGACTAGCGGGAGACTCTACAATGAGCAGTTCTTC. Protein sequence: CASRTSGRLYNEQFF.

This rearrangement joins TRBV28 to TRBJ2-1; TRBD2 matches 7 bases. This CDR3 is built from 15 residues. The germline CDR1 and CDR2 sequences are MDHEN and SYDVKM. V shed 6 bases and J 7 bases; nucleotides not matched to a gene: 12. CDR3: CASRSGLGLVNEQFF. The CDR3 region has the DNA TGTGCCAGCAGATCCGGACTAGGACTGGTGAATGAGCAGTTCTTC.

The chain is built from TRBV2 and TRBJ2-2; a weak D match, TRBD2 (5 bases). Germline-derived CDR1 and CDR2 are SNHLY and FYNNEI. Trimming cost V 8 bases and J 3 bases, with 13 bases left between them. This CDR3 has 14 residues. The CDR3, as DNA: TGTGCCAGCTCCCCGGAGGCGGACACCGGGGAGCTGTTTTTT. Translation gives CASSPEADTGELFF.

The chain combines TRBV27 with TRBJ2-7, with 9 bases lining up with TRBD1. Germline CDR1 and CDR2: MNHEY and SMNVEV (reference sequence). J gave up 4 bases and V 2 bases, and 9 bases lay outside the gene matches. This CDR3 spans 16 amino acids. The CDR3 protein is CASSLHPGQGGYEQYF. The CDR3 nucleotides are TGTGCCAGCAGTTTACACCCGGGACAGGGTGGGTACGAGCAGTACTTC.

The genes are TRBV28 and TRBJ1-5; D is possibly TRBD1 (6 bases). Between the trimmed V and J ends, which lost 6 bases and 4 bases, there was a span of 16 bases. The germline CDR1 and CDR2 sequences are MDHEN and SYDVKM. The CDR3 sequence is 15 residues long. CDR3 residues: CASSPRGQGNQPQHF. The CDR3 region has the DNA TGTGCCAGCAGCCCCCGAGGGCAGGGGAATCAGCCCCAGCATTTT.

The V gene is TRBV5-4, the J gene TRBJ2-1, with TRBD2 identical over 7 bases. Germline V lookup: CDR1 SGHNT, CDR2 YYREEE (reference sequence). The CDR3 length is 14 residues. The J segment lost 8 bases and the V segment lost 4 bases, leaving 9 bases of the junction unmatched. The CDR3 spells CASSARLAVDEQFF. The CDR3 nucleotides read TGTGCCAGCAGCGCTAGACTAGCTGTCGATGAGCAGTTCTTC.

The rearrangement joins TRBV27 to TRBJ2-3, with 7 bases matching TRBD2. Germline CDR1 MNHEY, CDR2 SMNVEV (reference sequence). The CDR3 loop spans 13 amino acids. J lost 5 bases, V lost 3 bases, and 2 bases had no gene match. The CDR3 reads CASSFGREDTQYF. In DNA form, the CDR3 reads TGTGCCAGCAGTTTTGGGAGGGAAGATACGCAGTATTTT.

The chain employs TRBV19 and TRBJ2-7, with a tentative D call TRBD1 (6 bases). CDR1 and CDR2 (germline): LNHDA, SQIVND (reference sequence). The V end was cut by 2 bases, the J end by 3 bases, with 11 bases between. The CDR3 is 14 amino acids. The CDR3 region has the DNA TGTGCCAGTAGTATAAGGGACACCTACTACGAGCAGTACTTC. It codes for CASSIRDTYYEQYF.

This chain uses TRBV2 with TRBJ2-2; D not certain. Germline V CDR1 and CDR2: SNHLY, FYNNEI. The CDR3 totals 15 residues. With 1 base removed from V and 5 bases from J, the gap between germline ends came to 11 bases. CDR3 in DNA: TGTGCCAGCAGTGAAGGGCCCGTCATGACCGGGGAGCTGTTTTTT. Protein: CASSEGPVMTGELFF.

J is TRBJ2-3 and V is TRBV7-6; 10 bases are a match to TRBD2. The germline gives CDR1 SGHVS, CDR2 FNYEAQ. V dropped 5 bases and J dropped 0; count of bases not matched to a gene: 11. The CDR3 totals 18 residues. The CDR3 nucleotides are TGTGCCAGCAGCATTATCCTTGAGCGGGAGGGTAGCACAGATACGCAGTATTTT. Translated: CASSIILEREGSTDTQYF.

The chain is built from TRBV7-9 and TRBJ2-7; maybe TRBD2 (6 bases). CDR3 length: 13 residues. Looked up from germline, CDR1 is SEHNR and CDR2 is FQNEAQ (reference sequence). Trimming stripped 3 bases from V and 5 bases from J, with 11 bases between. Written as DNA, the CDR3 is TGTGCCAGCAGCTTTTCGGGGGTTGACGAGCAGTACTTC. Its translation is CASSFSGVDEQYF.

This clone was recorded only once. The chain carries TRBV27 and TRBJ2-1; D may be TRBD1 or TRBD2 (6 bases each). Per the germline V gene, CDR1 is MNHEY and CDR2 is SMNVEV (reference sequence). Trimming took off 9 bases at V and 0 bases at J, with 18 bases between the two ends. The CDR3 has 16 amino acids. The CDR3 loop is CASYNGGGDSYNEQFF. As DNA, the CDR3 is TGTGCCAGTTACAACGGAGGGGGAGACTCCTACAATGAGCAGTTCTTC.

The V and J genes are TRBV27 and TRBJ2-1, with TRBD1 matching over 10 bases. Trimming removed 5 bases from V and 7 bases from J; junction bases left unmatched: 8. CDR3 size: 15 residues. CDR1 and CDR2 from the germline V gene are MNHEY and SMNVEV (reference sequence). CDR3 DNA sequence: TGTGCCAGCAGTCCCGGGACAGGGGCTGGGAATGAGCAGTTCTTC. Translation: CASSPGTGAGNEQFF.

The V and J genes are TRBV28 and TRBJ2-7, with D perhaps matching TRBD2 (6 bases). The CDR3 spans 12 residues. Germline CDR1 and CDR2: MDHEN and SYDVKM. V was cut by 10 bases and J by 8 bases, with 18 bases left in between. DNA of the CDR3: TGTGCCACCGCTCCTCTGGGGGGTAAGCAGTACTTC. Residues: CATAPLGGKQYF.

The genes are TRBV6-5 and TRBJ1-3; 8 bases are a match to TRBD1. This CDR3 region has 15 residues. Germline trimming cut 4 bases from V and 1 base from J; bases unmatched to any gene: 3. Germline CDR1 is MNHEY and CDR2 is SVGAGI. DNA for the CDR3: TGTGCCAGCAGTTTGACAGGGGTTTCTGGAAACACCATATATTTT. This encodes CASSLTGVSGNTIYF.

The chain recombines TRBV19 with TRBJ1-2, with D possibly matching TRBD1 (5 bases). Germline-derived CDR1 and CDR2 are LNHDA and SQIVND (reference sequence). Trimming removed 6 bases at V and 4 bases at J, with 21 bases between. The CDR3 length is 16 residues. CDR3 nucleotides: TGTGCCAGTAGCGATAGAGACAGTCGATTCCTCTATGGCTACACCTTC. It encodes CASSDRDSRFLYGYTF.

The CDR3 nucleotides read TGTGCCAGCAGTCATCCTTCCGGACATCCGAACACTGAAGCTTTCTTT. It specifies CASSHPSGHPNTEAFF. The chain has TRBV27 and TRBJ1-1; D may be TRBD1 (5 bases). This CDR3 comprises 16 residues. V was cut by 5 bases and J by 1 base, with 17 bases left in between. Germline V gene data show CDR1 as MNHEY and CDR2 as SMNVEV (reference sequence).

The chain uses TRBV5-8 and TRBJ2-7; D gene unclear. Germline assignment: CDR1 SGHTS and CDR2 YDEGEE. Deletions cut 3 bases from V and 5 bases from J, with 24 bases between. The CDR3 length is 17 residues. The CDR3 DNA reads TGTGCCAGCAGCTCCGACCGGACGGGTGGTGTTTTGCACGAGCAGTACTTC. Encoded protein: CASSSDRTGGVLHEQYF.

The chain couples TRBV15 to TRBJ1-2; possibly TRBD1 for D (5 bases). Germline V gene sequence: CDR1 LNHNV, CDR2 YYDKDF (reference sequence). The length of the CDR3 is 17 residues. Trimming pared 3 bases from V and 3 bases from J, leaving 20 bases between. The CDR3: CATSRDISQGQYYGYTF. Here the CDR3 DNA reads TGTGCCACCAGCAGGGATATTTCCCAGGGCCAGTACTATGGCTACACCTTC.

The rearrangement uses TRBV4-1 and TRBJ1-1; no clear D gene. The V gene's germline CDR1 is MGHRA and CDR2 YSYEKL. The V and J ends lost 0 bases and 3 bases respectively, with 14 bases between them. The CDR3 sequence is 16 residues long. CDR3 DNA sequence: TGCGCCAGCAGCCAAGATCTGGAGGGTGTGGACACTGAAGCTTTCTTT. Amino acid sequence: CASSQDLEGVDTEAFF.

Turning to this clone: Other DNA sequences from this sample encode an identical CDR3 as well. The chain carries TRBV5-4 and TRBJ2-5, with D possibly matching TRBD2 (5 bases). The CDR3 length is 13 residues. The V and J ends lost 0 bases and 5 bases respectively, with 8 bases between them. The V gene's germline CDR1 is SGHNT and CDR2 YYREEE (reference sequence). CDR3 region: CASSLVEEETQYF. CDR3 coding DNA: TGTGCCAGCAGCTTGGTGGAGGAGGAGACCCAGTACTTC.

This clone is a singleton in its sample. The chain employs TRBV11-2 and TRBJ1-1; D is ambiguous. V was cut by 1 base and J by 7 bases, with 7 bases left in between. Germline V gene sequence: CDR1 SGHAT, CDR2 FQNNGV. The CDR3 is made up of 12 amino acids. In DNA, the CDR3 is TGTGCCAGCAGCTTAGGAAGCCTTGAAGCTTTCTTT. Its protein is CASSLGSLEAFF.

The CDR3 is CASSYSTSPHEQYF. CDR3 in DNA: TGTGCCAGCAGTTACTCGACCAGCCCCCACGAGCAGTACTTC. The rearrangement joins TRBV6-5 to TRBJ2-7; D gene unclear. Germline loops: CDR1 MNHEY, CDR2 SVGAGI. The CDR3 consists of 14 residues. V lost 0 bases and J 5 bases, leaving 11 bases between the germline ends.